Below, 8 T cell receptor beta chains from the same sample are listed, as sequenced in a study of response to subunit inactivated influenza vaccine. TCRdb reprocessed the RT-PCR reads with MiXCR, giving one entry per CDR3 protein. The sample contains about 780,000 distinct CDR3 sequences, less than 20% of which appear only once. Specimen: PBMCs from blood, collected 5 to 6 days after vaccination. The receptors come from a man aged 50 or older who received an inactivated influenza vaccine.

V usage is TRBV28 and J usage is TRBJ2-4, with 10 bases identical to TRBD2. The CDR3 consists of 17 residues. From germline, CDR1 is MDHEN and CDR2 SYDVKM. J lost 1 base, V lost 6 bases, and 9 bases had no gene match. In DNA, the CDR3 is TGTGCCAGCAGGACTAGCGGGCTCCGCTCCGCCAAAAACATTCAGTACTTC. Encoded protein: CASRTSGLRSAKNIQYF. Full variable domain (rest looked up from reference TRBV28 and TRBJ2-4): DVKVTQSSRYLVKRTGEKVFLECVQDMDHENMFWYRQDPGLGLRLIYFSYDVKMKEKGDIPEGYSVSREKKERFSLILESASTNQTSMYLCASRTSGLRSAKNIQYFGAGTRLSVL.

This clonotype was seen a few times. The chain carries TRBV7-9 and TRBJ2-5; D uncertain. Germline V gene data show CDR1 as SEHNR and CDR2 as FQNEAQ (reference sequence). This CDR3 is built from 12 residues. The V end was cut by 3 bases, the J end by 5 bases, with 7 bases between. CDR3 amino acids: CASSLGMETQYF. The CDR3 nucleotides read TGTGCCAGCAGCTTGGGGATGGAGACCCAGTACTTC.

This clonotype was seen only once. The gene calls are TRBV6-5 and TRBJ2-5; TRBD2 matches 7 bases. The CDR3 is 14 residues long. V lost 3 bases, J lost 4 bases, and 5 bases stayed unmatched. Germline CDR1 and CDR2: MNHEY and SVGAGI. In DNA, the CDR3 is TGTGCCAGCAGTTATGCGGGGGTGGGAGAGACCCAGTACTTC. It specifies CASSYAGVGETQYF.

The chain recombines TRBV20-1 with TRBJ2-3; TRBD2 matches 9 bases. Germline CDR1 DFQATT, CDR2 SNEGSKA (reference sequence). Trimming removed 2 bases from V and 3 bases from J; junction bases left unmatched: 3. The CDR3 is 14 residues long. The CDR3 DNA reads TGCAGTGCTAGAAACAGCGGGAGGACAGATACGCAGTATTTT. It specifies CSARNSGRTDTQYF.

This clonotype turned up a few times. The chain joins TRBV7-2 to TRBJ2-6; D call uncertain. CDR3 length: 17 residues. Trimming removed 4 bases at V and 3 bases at J, with 16 bases between. Germline-derived CDR1 and CDR2 are SGHTA and FQGNSA. CDR3 amino acids: CASSSSVFVGGANVLTF. The DNA for the CDR3 is TGTGCCAGCAGCTCGAGTGTTTTCGTGGGTGGGGCCAACGTCCTGACTTTC.

The rearrangement uses TRBV5-5 and TRBJ1-4; D is unclear. Germline lookup yields CDR1 SGHKS and CDR2 YYEKEE (reference sequence). The germline V and J ends were trimmed by 4 bases and 4 bases, with 14 bases remaining between them. The CDR3 is made up of 15 amino acids. CDR3 sequence (DNA): TGTGCCAGCAGCACCGGACCCCGGATTAATGAAAAACTGTTTTTT. Encoded protein: CASSTGPRINEKLFF.

This clonotype was observed once. The chain couples TRBV12-3 or TRBV12-4 to TRBJ2-5, with D maybe TRBD2 (5 bases). The CDR3 totals 15 residues. V lost 6 bases, J lost 5 bases, and 19 bases lay in between. Here the CDR3 reads CASSPSRTPGETQYF. As DNA, the CDR3 is TGTGCCAGCAGCCCGTCGCGGACCCCGGGGGAGACCCAGTACTTC.

This clonotype came up a few times. The chain couples TRBV5-1 to TRBJ1-1; D gene ambiguous. The CDR3 sequence is 15 residues long. Trimming shortened V by 1 base and J by 1 base, and 11 bases separated the two germline ends. In germline, CDR1 is SGHRS, CDR2 YFSETQ. CDR3 nucleotide sequence: TGCGCCAGCAGCTTGACACCGGGGTCGAACACTGAAGCTTTCTTT. Its protein product is CASSLTPGSNTEAFF.